Presented here are 21 T cell receptor beta chains from one specimen sequenced in a study of Ad26.COV2.S vaccination and SARS-CoV-2 variants. Clones were read by immunoSEQ multiplex PCR, and TCRdb kept only the in-frame ones, dropping some. Of more than 85,000 clones detected, around 80% appear once; the ten largest clones hold 15% to 20%. This sample comprised peripheral blood, obtained after recovery from COVID-19. These receptors were collected from a human donor who had recovered from COVID-19.

This clone occurred many times. V is TRBV2 and J is TRBJ2-7; 7 bases line up with TRBD1. The CDR3 extends over 15 amino acids. V gave up 6 bases and J gave up 3 bases; unmatched junction bases: 11. CDR1 SNHLY and CDR2 FYNNEI come from the germline V gene. This CDR3 reads CASRDMLTGYYEQYF. The CDR3 bases are TGTGCCAGCAGAGATATGCTGACAGGGTACTACGAGCAGTACTTC.

The rearrangement uses TRBV2 and TRBJ2-7; 9 bases are shared with TRBD1. The junction had 15 bases not matched to a gene; V was cut back by 3 bases and J by 9 bases. From germline, CDR1 is SNHLY and CDR2 FYNNEI. The CDR3 is made up of 16 amino acids. The CDR3 sequence is CASSDETGGHSPGQYF. CDR3 bases: TGTGCCAGCAGTGACGAAACAGGGGGCCATTCTCCGGGGCAGTACTTC.

This clone has just one count. The chain recombines TRBV13 with TRBJ2-7; possibly TRBD1 for D (6 bases). This CDR3 has 13 residues. V lost 2 bases to trimming and J lost 2 bases, with 7 bases between them. CDR1 is PRHDT and CDR2 is FYEKMQ in the germline V gene (reference sequence). The CDR3 region is CASSLRQAYEQYF. CDR3 sequence (DNA): TGTGCCAGCAGCTTACGACAGGCCTACGAGCAGTACTTC.

The chain carries TRBV7-6 and TRBJ2-1; TRBD1 matches at 9 bases. CDR3 size: 17 residues. The trim removed 3 bases at V and 5 bases at J, leaving 11 bases unmatched. Germline V gives CDR1 SGHVS, CDR2 FNYEAQ. The CDR3 coding sequence is TGTGCCAGCAGCTTGACCGAACAGGGGGCTTCACACAATGAGCAGTTCTTC. It codes for CASSLTEQGASHNEQFF. The variable domain in full, with the rest retrieved from reference TRBV7-6 and TRBJ2-1, is GAGVSQSPRYKVTKRGQDVALRCDPISGHVSLYWYRQALGQGPEFLTYFNYEAQQDKSGLPNDRFSAERPEGSISTLTIQRTEQRDSAMYRCASSLTEQGASHNEQFFGPGTRLTVL.

The chain combines TRBV28 with TRBJ1-1; D is perhaps TRBD1 (5 bases). Looked up from germline, CDR1 is MDHEN and CDR2 is SYDVKM. Trimming stripped 7 bases from V and 6 bases from J, with 21 bases between. There are 15 residues in the CDR3. The CDR3 protein is CASKEAGEGRSEAFF. As DNA, the CDR3 is TGTGCCAGCAAAGAAGCGGGGGAGGGCCGGTCTGAAGCTTTCTTT.

The rearrangement joins TRBV28 to TRBJ1-5; D might be TRBD1 (5 bases). The CDR3 runs 14 residues. Trimming cost V 10 bases and J 7 bases, with 20 bases left between them. Germline lookup yields CDR1 MDHEN and CDR2 SYDVKM. The CDR3 loop reads CATSKPEGPQPQHF. In DNA, the CDR3 is TGTGCCACCAGCAAGCCTGAGGGGCCCCAGCCCCAGCATTTT.

This chain links TRBV19 with TRBJ2-3, with 13 bases that match TRBD2. CDR3 size: 17 residues. Germline V CDR1 and CDR2: LNHDA, SQIVND (reference sequence). V shed 1 base and J 2 bases; nucleotides not matched to a gene: 3. DNA for the CDR3: TGTGCCAGTAGTATAGGACTAGCGGGGGGATTCACAGATACGCAGTATTTT. This encodes CASSIGLAGGFTDTQYF.

The CDR3 DNA sequence: TGTGCCAGCAGTATACACAGCGTTAACACTGAAGCTTTCTTT. This translates into CASSIHSVNTEAFF. This chain uses TRBV2 with TRBJ1-1; D is undetermined. Trimming removed 5 bases from V and 2 bases from J, with 12 bases in between. The germline V gene encodes CDR1 SNHLY and CDR2 FYNNEI. The CDR3 consists of 14 residues.

The chain links TRBV2 to TRBJ1-1, with a tentative D call TRBD1 (6 bases). V gave up 10 bases and J gave up 0 bases, with 12 bases separating them. This CDR3 has 13 amino acids. Germline CDR1 SNHLY, CDR2 FYNNEI. CDR3 loop: CANRGQLNTEAFF. The CDR3 coding sequence is TGTGCCAACCGCGGACAGTTGAACACTGAAGCTTTCTTT.

The rearrangement links TRBV21-1 to TRBJ1-4. TRBV21-1 is described as a pseudogene. The CDR3 has 12 amino acids. CDR3 DNA sequence: TGTGCCAGCAGCAAAGTCTACGAAAAACTGTTTTTT. It is translated as CASSKVYEKLFF.

V usage is TRBV7-9 and J usage is TRBJ1-5; a possible D gene is TRBD1 (6 bases). The CDR3 is 14 amino acids. The ends were cut back, 1 base at V and 2 bases at J, with 6 bases in the middle. Germline loops: CDR1 SEHNR, CDR2 FQNEAQ (reference sequence). The CDR3 spells CASSLGQGNQPQHF. CDR3 DNA: TGTGCCAGCAGCTTAGGACAGGGCAATCAGCCCCAGCATTTT.

The chain carries TRBV5-1 and TRBJ1-3, with TRBD1 as a possible D gene (5 bases). CDR3 size: 15 residues. CDR1 is SGHRS and CDR2 is YFSETQ in the germline V gene. V dropped 4 bases and J dropped 3 bases, with 14 bases sitting between them. The CDR3 loop reads CASSDLGGGGNTIYF. The CDR3 bases are TGCGCCAGCAGCGACCTCGGGGGAGGTGGAAACACCATATATTTT. Full variable domain (rest looked up from reference TRBV5-1 and TRBJ1-3): KAGVTQTPRYLIKTRGQQVTLSCSPISGHRSVSWYQQTPGQGLQFLFEYFSETQRNKGNFPGRFSGRQFSNSRSEMNVSTLELGDSALYLCASSDLGGGGNTIYFGEGSWLTVV.

The chain joins TRBV7-6 to TRBJ2-7, with D possibly TRBD2 on 6 matching bases. This CDR3 comprises 15 residues. Trimming shortened V by 1 base and J by 0 bases, and 10 bases separated the two germline ends. CDR1 is SGHVS and CDR2 is FNYEAQ in the germline V gene. CDR3: CASSLGGAGSYEQYF. The CDR3 nucleotides are TGTGCCAGCAGCTTAGGGGGAGCGGGCTCCTACGAGCAGTACTTC.

This clone turned up a few times. The genes are TRBV18 and TRBJ1-1, with D maybe TRBD1 (6 bases). The V end was cut by 0 bases, the J end by 0 bases, with 11 bases between. The V gene's germline CDR1 is KGHSH and CDR2 LQKENI. CDR3 length equals 16 residues. The CDR3 loop is CASSPPWQGMNTEAFF. In nucleotides, the CDR3 is TGTGCCAGCTCACCACCGTGGCAGGGGATGAACACTGAAGCTTTCTTT.

V is TRBV6-5 and J is TRBJ2-7, with TRBD1 identical over 9 bases. V shed 1 base and J 1 base; nucleotides not matched to a gene: 5. Germline CDR1 is MNHEY and CDR2 is SVGAGI. The CDR3 consists of 16 residues. As DNA, the CDR3 is TGTGCCAGCAGTTACTTTGGACAGGGGATTTCCTACGAGCAGTACTTC. The encoded protein is CASSYFGQGISYEQYF.

This clone is labeled as medium-sized. The chain has TRBV7-3 and TRBJ2-2; possibly TRBD1 for D (5 bases). Germline V CDR1 and CDR2: SGHTA, FQGTGA. V gave up 5 bases and J gave up 1 base, with 8 bases separating them. CDR3 length: 14 residues. CDR3 sequence reads: CASSPTGNTGELFF. The CDR3 nucleotides read TGTGCCAGCAGCCCAACAGGGAACACCGGGGAGCTGTTTTTT. Based on the CDR3 plus reference TRBV7-3 and TRBJ2-2, the full variable domain is GAGVSQTPSNKVTEKGKYVELRCDPISGHTALYWYRQSLGQGPEFLIYFQGTGAADDSGLPNDRFFAVRPEGSVSTLKIQRTERGDSAVYLCASSPTGNTGELFFGEGSRLTVL.

The gene calls are TRBV6-2 or TRBV6-3 and TRBJ2-7; tentative D call: TRBD1 (5 bases). In germline, CDR1 is MNHEY, CDR2 SVGEGT. V lost 2 bases to trimming and J lost 2 bases, with 10 bases between them. The CDR3 is 14 amino acids. CDR3 nucleotides: TGTGCCAGCAGTTACCCCGGCAGGGCCTACGAGCAGTACTTC. The encoded protein is CASSYPGRAYEQYF.

The rearrangement links TRBV29-1 to TRBJ1-2; TRBD1 is a possible D gene (5 bases). The CDR3 runs to 16 residues. Germline assignment: CDR1 SQVTM and CDR2 ANQGSEA. Between the trimmed V and J ends, which lost 3 bases and 2 bases, there was a span of 19 bases. The CDR3 nucleotides are TGCAGCGTTGAGGGCAGGGATGTGCAAAACAACTATGGCTACACCTTC. This translates into CSVEGRDVQNNYGYTF.

V is TRBV11-2 and J is TRBJ2-3; D is possibly TRBD2 (5 bases). The CDR3 consists of 16 residues. Germline V CDR1 and CDR2: SGHAT, FQNNGV. V lost 3 bases and J lost 0, with 13 bases in between. CDR3 sequence: CASSFPLATSTDTQYF. The CDR3 nucleotides are TGTGCCAGCAGCTTCCCTTTAGCGACTAGCACAGATACGCAGTATTTT.

The chain is built from TRBV2 and TRBJ2-7; D may be TRBD1 (7 bases). The CDR3 loop spans 14 amino acids. With 4 bases removed from V and 6 bases from J, the gap between germline ends came to 16 bases. The germline CDR1 and CDR2 sequences are SNHLY and FYNNEI. The CDR3 spells CASSVQGGWSEQYF. For the CDR3, the DNA is TGTGCCAGCAGTGTGCAGGGGGGCTGGAGCGAGCAGTACTTC.

In nucleotides, the CDR3 is TGTGCCAGCAGTCGGAAACAGGGCGAGCCCCAGCATTTT. This codes for CASSRKQGEPQHF. The V and J genes are TRBV28 and TRBJ1-5, with D possibly TRBD1 on 6 matching bases. This CDR3 has 13 residues. V gave up 5 bases and J gave up 8 bases, with 13 bases separating them. Per germline, CDR1 MDHEN and CDR2 SYDVKM.